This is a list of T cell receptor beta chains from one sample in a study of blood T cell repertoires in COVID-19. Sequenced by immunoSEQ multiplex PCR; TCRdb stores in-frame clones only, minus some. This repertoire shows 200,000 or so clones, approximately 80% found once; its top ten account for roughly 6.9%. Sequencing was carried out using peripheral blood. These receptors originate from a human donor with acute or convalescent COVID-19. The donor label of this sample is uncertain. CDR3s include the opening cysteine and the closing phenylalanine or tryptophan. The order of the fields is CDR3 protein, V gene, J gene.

CASSPDSHGYTF	TRBV18	TRBJ1-2
CASSLAGWTGELFF	TRBV5-5	TRBJ2-2
CASSTLGTYEQYF	TRBV5-1	TRBJ2-7
CASSQGRGVTPLHF	TRBV3-1/TRBV3-2	TRBJ1-6
CASSSGQGNYNEQFF	TRBV11-3	TRBJ2-1
CASISSGSLIYGYTF	TRBV6-5	TRBJ1-2
CASSLGTVKAFF	TRBV12-3/TRBV12-4	TRBJ1-1
CASSWGYYSGNTIYF	TRBV7-2	TRBJ1-3
CASSQTDMSTGELFF	TRBV4-1	TRBJ2-2
CASSPPSSGIGETQYF	TRBV18	TRBJ2-5
CASSPRAGEPYEQYF	TRBV18	TRBJ2-7
CASSYSNGGTYEQYF	TRBV6-2/TRBV6-3	TRBJ2-7
CASSLTGNTIYF	TRBV11-2	TRBJ1-3
CASSLGDSPGNTIYF	TRBV7-9	TRBJ1-3
CASLDSPYEQYF	TRBV2	TRBJ2-7
CASSLGDRGLGQPQHF	TRBV11-2	TRBJ1-5